The subject of this entry is one T cell receptor (beta chain). Its antigen is not yet known. There are no base qualities to consult, and no much larger clone falls within one base. This sample is part of a study of blood T cell repertoires in COVID-19 (dated by TCRdb to 2018 to 2021). About the full investigation: Samples from collaborators originated in the United States, Italy and Spain and spanned both the acute and convalescent phases of COVID-19. The material from the prospective study consisted of cDNA or gDNA derived from T cells, B-cell-depleted T cells, or PBMCs. The dataset comprised deeply sampled blood TCRbeta repertoires from subjects exposed to, actively infected with, or recovered from COVID-19. The repertoires were made available in a free public database intended to serve as a resource for research on the immune response to SARS-CoV-2. The samples were drawn from two sources: the first 160 participants of the ongoing ImmuneRACE study, and over 950 subjects contributed by 6 global collaborators. The sample metadata nearly always contained a de-identified subject ID, COVID-19 status, age in years and sex. Where available, HLA class I and class II types were taken from metadata supplied by the sample provider and were not determined by assay-based typing.

TCRbeta CDR3 regions were amplified from genomic DNA by means of the immunoSEQ Assay, a bias-controlled multiplex PCR. The original pipeline was this. Within the assay, amplification of reference gene primers was used to estimate how many nucleated cells each sample contained. To quantify the absolute abundance of each unique TCRbeta CDR3 rearrangement, sequence reads were collapsed and filtered. For each sample, productive Simpson clonality was calculated as the square root of Simpson's diversity index across productive rearrangements. TCRdb holds this immuneACCESS table with in-frame rearrangements only. Some clones are missing; in checked studies, unresolved V genes explain under half, and the rest has no known cause. V and J calls plus clone size are reproduced from that table; the DNA served to infer D and trimming. Counted in this sample were about 130,000 clones; 65% to 85% of them appeared once. The ten largest make up around 1.9% of the sample.

Collaborating institutions collected whole blood in K2EDTA tubes following their own protocols. For TCRbeta analysis, collaborators shipped samples in one of three forms: frozen whole blood, isolated PBMCs, or DNA extracted from either of those sample types. As encoded in the germline V gene (reference sequence), CDR1 is LNHDA while CDR2 is SQIVND. Trimming costs V 10 bases and J 0 bases, and their ends lie 12 bases apart. The CDR3 has 13 amino acids, counting the end cysteine and phenylalanine. Kept here is only the CDR3 DNA, which spans 39 bases and is read in frame from base 1. What the study reported, not specific to this receptor: Clinical and demographic metadata were provided uncurated, with the amount varying by source and participant.

The receptor comes from a man aged 65-85 years with acute or convalescent COVID-19. The chain joins TRBV19 to TRBJ1-1; confidence is insufficient to name the D gene. Material: peripheral blood. Here the CDR3 is given as CATKTRVNTEAFF. The bases are TGTGCCACTAAGACTCGTGTGAACACTGAAGCTTTCTTT.